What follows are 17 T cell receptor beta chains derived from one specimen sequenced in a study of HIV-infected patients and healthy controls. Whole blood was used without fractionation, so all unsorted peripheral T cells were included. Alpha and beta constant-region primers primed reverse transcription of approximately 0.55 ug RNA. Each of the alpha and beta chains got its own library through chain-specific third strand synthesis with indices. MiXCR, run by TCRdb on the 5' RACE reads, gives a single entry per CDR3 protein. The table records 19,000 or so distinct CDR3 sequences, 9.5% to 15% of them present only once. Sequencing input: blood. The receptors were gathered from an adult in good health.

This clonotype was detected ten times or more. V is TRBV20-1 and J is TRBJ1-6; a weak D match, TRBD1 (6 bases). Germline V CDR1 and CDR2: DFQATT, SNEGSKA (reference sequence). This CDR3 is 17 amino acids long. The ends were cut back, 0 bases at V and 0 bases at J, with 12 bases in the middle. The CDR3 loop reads CSARDRQGYSYNSPLHF. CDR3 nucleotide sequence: TGCAGTGCTAGAGATCGCCAGGGGTACTCCTATAATTCACCCCTCCACTTT.

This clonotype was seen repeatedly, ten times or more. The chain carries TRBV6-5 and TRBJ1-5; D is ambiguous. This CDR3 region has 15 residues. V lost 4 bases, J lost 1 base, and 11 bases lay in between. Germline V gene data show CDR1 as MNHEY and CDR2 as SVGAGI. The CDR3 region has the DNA TGTGCCAGCAGTTTCTACCCGAACAGCAATCAGCCCCAGCATTTT. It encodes CASSFYPNSNQPQHF.

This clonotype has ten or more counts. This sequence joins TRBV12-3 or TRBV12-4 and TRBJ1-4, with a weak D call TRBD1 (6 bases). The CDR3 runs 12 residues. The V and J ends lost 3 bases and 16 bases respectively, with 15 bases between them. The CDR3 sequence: CASSFYGGSPFF. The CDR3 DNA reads TGTGCCAGCAGTTTTTACGGGGGCTCCCCGTTTTTT.

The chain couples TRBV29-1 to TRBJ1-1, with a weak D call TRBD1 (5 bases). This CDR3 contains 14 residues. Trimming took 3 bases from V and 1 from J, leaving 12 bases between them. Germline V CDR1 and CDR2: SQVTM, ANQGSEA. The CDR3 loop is CSVDTQGPNTEAFF. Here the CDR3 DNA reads TGCAGCGTTGACACCCAGGGACCGAACACTGAAGCTTTCTTT.

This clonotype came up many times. The CDR3, as DNA: TGCGCCAGCAGCTGGCGGGCCGACAATGAAAAACTGTTTTTT. Translated: CASSWRADNEKLFF. The V call is TRBV5-1, the J call TRBJ1-4; D call uncertain. V lost 3 bases, J lost 5 bases, and 11 bases lay in between. The CDR3 runs 14 residues. Germline V lookup: CDR1 SGHRS, CDR2 YFSETQ.

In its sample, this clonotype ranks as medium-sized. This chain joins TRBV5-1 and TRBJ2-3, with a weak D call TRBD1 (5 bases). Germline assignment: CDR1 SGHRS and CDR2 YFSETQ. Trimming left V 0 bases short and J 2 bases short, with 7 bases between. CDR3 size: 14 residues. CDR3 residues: CASSLVTATDTQYF. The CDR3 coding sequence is TGCGCCAGCAGCTTGGTGACAGCCACAGATACGCAGTATTTT.

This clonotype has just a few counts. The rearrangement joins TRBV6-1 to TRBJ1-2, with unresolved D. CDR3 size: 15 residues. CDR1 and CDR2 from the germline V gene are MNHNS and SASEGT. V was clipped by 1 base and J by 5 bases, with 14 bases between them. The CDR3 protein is CASSEGGSSLYGYTF. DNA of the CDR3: TGTGCCAGCAGTGAAGGGGGTTCCTCCCTATATGGCTACACCTTC.

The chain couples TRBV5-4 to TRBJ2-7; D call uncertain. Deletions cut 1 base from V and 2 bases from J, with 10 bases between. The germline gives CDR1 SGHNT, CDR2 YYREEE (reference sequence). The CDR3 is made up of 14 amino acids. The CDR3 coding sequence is TGTGCCAGCAGCTTGTCGCAAGGCCCCTACGAGCAGTACTTC. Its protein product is CASSLSQGPYEQYF.

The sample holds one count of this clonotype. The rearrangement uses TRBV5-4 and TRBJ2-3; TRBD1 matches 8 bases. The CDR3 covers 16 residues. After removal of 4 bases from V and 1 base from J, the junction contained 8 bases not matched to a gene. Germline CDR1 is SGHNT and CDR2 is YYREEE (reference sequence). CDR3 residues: CASSRGQGPGTDTQYF. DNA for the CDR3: TGTGCCAGCAGCCGCGGACAGGGACCTGGCACAGATACGCAGTATTTT.

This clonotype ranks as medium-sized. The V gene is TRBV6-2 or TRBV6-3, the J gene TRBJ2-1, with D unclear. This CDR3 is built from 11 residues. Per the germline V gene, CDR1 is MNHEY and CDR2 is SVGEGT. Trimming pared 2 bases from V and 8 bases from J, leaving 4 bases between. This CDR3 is CASSYQYEQFF. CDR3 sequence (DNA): TGTGCCAGCAGTTACCAGTATGAGCAGTTCTTC.

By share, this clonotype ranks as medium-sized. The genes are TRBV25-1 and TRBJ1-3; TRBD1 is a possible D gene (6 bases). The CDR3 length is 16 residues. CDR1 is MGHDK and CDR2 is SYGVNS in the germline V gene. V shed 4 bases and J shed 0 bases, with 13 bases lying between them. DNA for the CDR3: TGTGCCAGCAGTGGCAGACAGGCCGTCTCTGGAAACACCATATATTTT. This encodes CASSGRQAVSGNTIYF.

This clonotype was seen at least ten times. The DNA for the CDR3 is TGTGCCAGCAGTTCCGACCATAACTATGGCTACACCTTC. This gives the protein CASSSDHNYGYTF. This chain links TRBV7-6 with TRBJ1-2; D uncertain. Looked up from germline, CDR1 is SGHVS and CDR2 is FNYEAQ. The CDR3 is 13 residues long. V dropped 6 bases and J dropped 1 base, with 9 bases sitting between them.

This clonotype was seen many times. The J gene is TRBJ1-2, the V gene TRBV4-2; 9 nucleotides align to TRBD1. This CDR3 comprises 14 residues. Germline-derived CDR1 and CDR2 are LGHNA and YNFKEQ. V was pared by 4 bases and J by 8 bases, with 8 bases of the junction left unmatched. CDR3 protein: CASSRPGTGNGYTF. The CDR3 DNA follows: TGTGCCAGCAGCCGTCCCGGGACAGGGAACGGCTACACCTTC.

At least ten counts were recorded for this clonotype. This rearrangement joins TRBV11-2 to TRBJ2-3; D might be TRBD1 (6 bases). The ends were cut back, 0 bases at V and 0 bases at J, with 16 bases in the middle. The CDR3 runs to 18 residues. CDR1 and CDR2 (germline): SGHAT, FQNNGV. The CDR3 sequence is CASSLDGQSVASTDTQYF. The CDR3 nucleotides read TGTGCCAGCAGCTTAGACGGACAGTCGGTCGCGAGCACAGATACGCAGTATTTT.

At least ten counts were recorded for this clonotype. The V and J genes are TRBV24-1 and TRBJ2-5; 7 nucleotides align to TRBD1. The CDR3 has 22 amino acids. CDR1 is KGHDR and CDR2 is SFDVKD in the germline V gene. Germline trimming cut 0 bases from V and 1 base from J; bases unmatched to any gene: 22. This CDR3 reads CATSDLRLPHGMRGQAQETQYF. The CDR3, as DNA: TGTGCCACCAGTGATTTGCGTCTTCCGCACGGTATGCGCGGACAGGCCCAAGAGACCCAGTACTTC.

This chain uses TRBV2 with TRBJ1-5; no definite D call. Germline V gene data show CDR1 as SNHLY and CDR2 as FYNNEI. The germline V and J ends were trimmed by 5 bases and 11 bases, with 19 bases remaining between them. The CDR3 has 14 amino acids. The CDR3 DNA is TGTGCCAGCAGTTTGGAGACAAGCCGTGTAGCCCAGCATTTT. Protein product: CASSLETSRVAQHF.

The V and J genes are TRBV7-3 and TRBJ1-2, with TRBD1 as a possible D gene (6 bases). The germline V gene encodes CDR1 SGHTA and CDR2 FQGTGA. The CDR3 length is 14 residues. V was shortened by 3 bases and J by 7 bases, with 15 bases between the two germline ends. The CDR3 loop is CASSLGPQGSGYTF. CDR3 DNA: TGTGCCAGCAGCTTGGGACCCCAGGGGTCTGGCTACACCTTC.